Reported below is one T cell receptor (beta chain). In the study's own analysis: How many nucleated cells were present was estimated from reference gene primer amplification. TCRdb keeps only in-frame clones here, not all; method: immunoSEQ multiplex PCR. V and J calls and clone size are given by that table; D and trimming were obtained from the DNA. The sample records around 98,000 clones, roughly 83% being singletons. This entry belongs to a study of blood T cell repertoires in COVID-19. Turning to the study itself: In each case, the material was cDNA or gDNA derived from T cells, B-cell-depleted T cells, or PBMCs.

CDR3 size: 9 residues. Germline V gives CDR1 LNHDA, CDR2 SQIVND (reference sequence). V was pared by 8 bases and J by 6 bases, with 5 bases between. V and J are TRBV19 and TRBJ2-7; the D is unclear. This sequence was found in a woman aged 60 to 75 with acute or convalescent COVID-19. Input material: peripheral blood. This CDR3 is CASGVEQYF. The CDR3 bases are TGTGCCAGTGGAGTCGAGCAGTACTTC.